The rows below give T cell receptor beta chains drawn from one sample of a study of T cell responses to AZD1222 COVID-19 vaccine. Sequencing was performed with immunoSEQ multiplex PCR; in TCRdb, only in-frame clones are kept and a portion is missing. The sample lists tens of thousands of clones; over 75% were seen once. This specimen consisted of peripheral blood, obtained on day 0 of AZD1222 vaccination. These receptors were taken from an adult in good health. Both conserved end residues are part of each CDR3. A D gene is named only where the DNA matches it firmly. Rows may omit the clone size; those that give it use once, few, many or a size class.

D	V	J	size	DNA	CDR3
TRBD1	TRBV5-5	TRBJ1-1	NA	TGTGCCAGCAGCCCCGGAGGGGGCGGGCGCACTGAAGCTTTCTTT	CASSPGGGGRTEAFF
NA	TRBV7-2	TRBJ2-7	NA	TGTGCCAGCAGCTTAGTGTCGGGGGCGACCTACGAGCAGTACTTC	CASSLVSGATYEQYF
TRBD2	TRBV7-2	TRBJ2-2	once	TGTGCCAGCGGACTAGCGCGGAACACCGGGGAGCTGTTTTTT	CASGLARNTGELFF
NA	TRBV5-1	TRBJ1-6	NA	TGCGCCAGCAGCTTGGACGGGGTCGGGTCACCCCTCCACTTT	CASSLDGVGSPLHF
NA	TRBV2	TRBJ2-4	NA	TGTGCCAGCAGGGCTTCTGGGGGAAAAAACATTCAGTACTTC	CASRASGGKNIQYF
NA	TRBV5-1	TRBJ2-5	NA	TGCGCCAGCAGCCCCGGGACGGACCGGGAGACCCAGTACTTC	CASSPGTDRETQYF
NA	TRBV28	TRBJ1-6	NA	TGTGCCAGCAGTAAAGGGGGGGCTAATTCACCCCTCCACTTT	CASSKGGANSPLHF
TRBD1	TRBV5-1	TRBJ1-6	NA	TGCGCCAGCAGTAAACAGGGGGGAATGGATAATTCACCCCTCCACTTT	CASSKQGGMDNSPLHF
TRBD1	TRBV7-9	TRBJ1-5	few	TGTGCCAGCAGCGGGACAGGCGATCAGCCCCAGCATTTT	CASSGTGDQPQHF
NA	TRBV2	TRBJ2-7	NA	TGTGCCAGCAGTGATCAACAGAATTCCTACGAGCAGTACTTC	CASSDQQNSYEQYF
TRBD1	TRBV6-5	TRBJ1-2	few	TGTGCCAGCAGTTACACAGGGGAACATGGCTACACCTTC	CASSYTGEHGYTF
NA	TRBV19	TRBJ1-2	NA	TGTGCCAGTAGTATTAGGTCGGAGGGCTACACCTTC	CASSIRSEGYTF
NA	TRBV3-1/TRBV3-2	TRBJ2-1	few	TGTGCCAGCAGCCAAGGGCCAGACAATGAGCAGTTCTTC	CASSQGPDNEQFF
NA	TRBV21-1	TRBJ2-1	NA	TGTGCCAGCAGCAAAGGGCTTGGCGCCCTCTACAATGAGCAGTTCTTC	CASSKGLGALYNEQFF
NA	TRBV7-6	TRBJ1-6	NA	TGTGCCAGTGGAAGGGCGACTGGGCTTAATTCACCCCTCCACTTT	CASGRATGLNSPLHF
NA	TRBV2	TRBJ2-6	NA	TGTGCCAGCAAAGGGACTGGGGCCAACGTCCTGACTTTC	CASKGTGANVLTF
TRBD2	TRBV29-1	TRBJ2-7	NA	TGCAGCGTTGGGGAGGGGACCTACGAGCAGTACTTC	CSVGEGTYEQYF
NA	TRBV5-4	TRBJ2-5	NA	TGTGCCAGCAGCTTGAACCCGCGGATGCAAGAGACCCAGTACTTC	CASSLNPRMQETQYF
NA	TRBV5-4	TRBJ2-7	NA	TGTGCCAGCAGCTTGGCGAACGAGCAGTACTTC	CASSLANEQYF